This T cell receptor (beta chain) appears in the sequencing data of a study of cytomegalovirus exposure and HLA in healthy donors. After removal of 0 bases from V and 6 bases from J, the junction contained 2 bases not matched to a gene. The CDR3 runs 15 residues. CDR1 is SGDLS, CDR2 YYNGEE, per germline. PCR employed 60 Vbeta and 13 Jbeta primers. Assay: immunoSEQ multiplex PCR; the TCRdb copy retains only in-frame clones and omits some. Here the sample spans approximately 120,000 clones, roughly a tenth being singletons. Whole-study findings and limits: The authors confirmed in vitro that three CMV-associated chains were specific for CMV antigens. The study reported that TCR beta sequences accurately predicted HLA-A and HLA-B alleles in most subjects. The presence/absence work took it that sequencing depth was about the same across donors.

This clone occurred a few times. What it recognizes is unknown. The genes are TRBV9 and TRBJ2-1; TRBD2 matches 11 bases. This receptor was obtained from a woman aged 18-30 years in good health and CMV-seropositive. Specimen: PBMCs. CDR3 nucleotide sequence: TGTGCCAGCAGCGTAGTAGCGGGAGGGCCCAATGAGCAGTTCTTC. Translated: CASSVVAGGPNEQFF.